These 32 T cell receptor beta chains share one sample of origin, sequenced in a study of T-cell memory formation after mild COVID-19. MiXCR was run by TCRdb on the 5' RACE reads, yielding one entry per CDR3 protein. This table has roughly 580,000 distinct CDR3 sequences, 18% appearing once. Sequencing was done on a sample of PBMCs or a T cell subset sorted from them (not recorded which). The receptors here all came from an adult woman who had mild COVID-19 (a few samples of this study predate the infection). Cell type and time point are not known.

This clonotype was picked up a small number of times. This sequence joins TRBV14 and TRBJ2-1, with D possibly matching TRBD2 (6 bases). Trimming took off 3 bases at V and 8 bases at J, with 26 bases between the two ends. From germline, CDR1 is SGHDN and CDR2 FVKESK. The CDR3 extends over 18 amino acids. For the CDR3, the DNA is TGTGCCAGCAGCCATGCTCGAGTTCGGGGGTATTCTCAGGATGAGCAGTTCTTC. Amino acids: CASSHARVRGYSQDEQFF.

The rearrangement links TRBV6-5 to TRBJ1-2; 11 bases align to TRBD1. Unmatched junction bases numbered 10, after V lost 8 bases and J lost 8 bases. The CDR3 length is 14 residues. Germline V lookup: CDR1 MNHEY, CDR2 SVGAGI. CDR3 amino acids: CASGDGQGARGYTF. The CDR3 coding sequence is TGTGCCAGCGGGGACGGACAGGGGGCTCGAGGCTACACCTTC.

The rearrangement uses TRBV12-3 or TRBV12-4 and TRBJ1-4; D unresolved. The CDR3 extends over 17 amino acids. The V end was cut by 3 bases, the J end by 7 bases, with 21 bases between. As DNA, the CDR3 is TGTGCCAGCAGTTTTACCGGGAGGCTGGTGTCGAGTGAAAAACTGTTTTTT. Its translation: CASSFTGRLVSSEKLFF.

This clonotype was seen more than once but under ten times. The chain links TRBV3-1 to TRBJ2-7; TRBD1 matches 9 bases. The germline V gene encodes CDR1 LGHDT and CDR2 YNNKEL (reference sequence). The V gene end was trimmed by 1 base and the J gene end by 5 bases; junction bases not matched to a gene: 6. The CDR3 is 15 residues long. CDR3 nucleotide sequence: TGTGCCAGCAGCCAAGCATGGACAGGGGCCAACGAGCAGTACTTC. Its translation is CASSQAWTGANEQYF.

Only a few counts were recorded for this clonotype. The CDR3 region has the DNA TGTGCCAGCAGCCAAGATAGCGGGGGCGCCGCCGGGGAGCTGTTTTTT. Its protein is CASSQDSGGAAGELFF. The gene calls are TRBV4-2 and TRBJ2-2; 9 nucleotides line up with TRBD2. Trimming took 0 bases from V and 6 from J; bases not matched to a gene: 5. CDR1 and CDR2 (germline): LGHNA, YNFKEQ. This CDR3 is 16 amino acids long.

The table lists this clonotype with a few counts. The chain has TRBV20-1 and TRBJ2-5; TRBD1 agrees at 7 bases. Per the germline V gene, CDR1 is DFQATT and CDR2 is SNEGSKA (reference sequence). The CDR3 has 12 residues. V lost 8 bases and J lost 2; bases outside the gene matches: 5. The CDR3 nucleotides are TGCAGTCACCAGGGGGTACAAGAGACCCAGTACTTC. As protein: CSHQGVQETQYF.

The chain carries TRBV5-4 and TRBJ2-1; D is perhaps TRBD2 (5 bases). This CDR3 contains 16 residues. The V gene lost 3 bases and the J gene lost 4 bases, with 17 bases spanning the gap. Germline-derived CDR1 and CDR2 are SGHNT and YYREEE (reference sequence). In DNA, the CDR3 is TGTGCCAGCAGCTACGCTCTAGCAGGCGTTTACAATGAGCAGTTCTTC. This sequence encodes CASSYALAGVYNEQFF.

This sequence joins TRBV29-1 and TRBJ2-5, with TRBD2 as a possible D gene (6 bases). Germline values: CDR1 SQVTM, CDR2 ANQGSEA. The CDR3 totals 11 residues. The chain's CDR3 is CREGFQETQYF. CDR3 DNA: TGCAGGGAGGGTTTCCAAGAGACCCAGTACTTC.

The chain links TRBV6-5 to TRBJ2-7; maybe TRBD1 (6 bases). The V gene lost 4 bases and the J gene lost 0 bases, with 13 bases spanning the gap. CDR3 length: 15 residues. Germline V CDR1 and CDR2: MNHEY, SVGAGI. The CDR3 nucleotides are TGTGCCAGCAGTTTGGAAGGGGGACCCTCCTACGAGCAGTACTTC. It translates to CASSLEGGPSYEQYF.

This chain uses TRBV24-1 with TRBJ1-2, with 9 nucleotides matching TRBD1. J gave up 8 bases and V 4 bases, and 13 bases lay outside the gene matches. Germline V gene lookup returns CDR1 KGHDR and CDR2 SFDVKD. CDR3 length: 16 residues. In DNA form, the CDR3 reads TGTGCCACCAGTGACACGAGCGGGGACAGGGTAAACGGCTACACCTTC. Residues: CATSDTSGDRVNGYTF.

There are a few counts of this clonotype. The J gene is TRBJ1-2, the V gene TRBV24-1; no reliable D call. V was cut by 3 bases and J by 7 bases, with 17 bases left in between. CDR3 length equals 15 residues. Germline loops: CDR1 KGHDR, CDR2 SFDVKD. The CDR3 region has the DNA TGTGCCACCAGTGATCCCGCCGTTACGGGTCGTGGCTACACCTTC. Its translation: CATSDPAVTGRGYTF.

The gene calls are TRBV7-2 and TRBJ2-1; 7 nucleotides align to TRBD2. Trimming took 5 bases from V and 4 from J; bases not matched to a gene: 8. CDR3 size: 15 residues. Germline CDR1 and CDR2: SGHTA and FQGNSA. Here the CDR3 DNA reads TGTGCCAGCAGCCCCGCCGGGACTACGTACAATGAGCAGTTCTTC. Amino acids: CASSPAGTTYNEQFF.

This clonotype was recorded a few times. The chain joins TRBV11-2 to TRBJ2-7; TRBD1 is a possible D gene (5 bases). This CDR3 comprises 15 residues. The V end lost 3 bases, the J end lost 4 bases, and 16 bases lay between the germline ends. Looked up from germline, CDR1 is SGHAT and CDR2 is FQNNGV. CDR3 nucleotides: TGTGCCAGCAGCTTGTCCGTGCAGGGAAGTTACGAGCAGTACTTC. Protein product: CASSLSVQGSYEQYF.

The chain couples TRBV5-6 to TRBJ2-1; D call uncertain. Germline lookup yields CDR1 SGHDT and CDR2 YYEEEE. The V and J ends lost 7 bases and 2 bases respectively, with 10 bases between them. This CDR3 is built from 13 residues. The CDR3 reads CASGDFTYNEQFF. CDR3 coding DNA: TGTGCCAGCGGGGATTTCACCTACAATGAGCAGTTCTTC.

The chain carries TRBV7-2 and TRBJ1-5; 10 bases are shared with TRBD1. Looked up from germline, CDR1 is SGHTA and CDR2 is FQGNSA. CDR3 length equals 16 residues. V was clipped by 1 base and J by 5 bases; unmatched bases: 5. CDR3 bases: TGTGCCAGCAGCTTAGAAGGGACAGGGGCACATCAGCCCCAGCATTTT. It is translated as CASSLEGTGAHQPQHF.

The chain combines TRBV12-3 or TRBV12-4 with TRBJ2-5; 7 bases are shared with TRBD2. V shed 6 bases, J shed 9 bases, and the junction held 16 bases outside the gene matches. The CDR3 consists of 15 residues. The CDR3, as DNA: TGTGCCAGCAGCCGGCGGACTAGTGGGGGATCGGCCCAGTACTTC. Translated, it gives CASSRRTSGGSAQYF.

This clonotype was counted ten times or more. The chain carries TRBV20-1 and TRBJ1-1; possibly TRBD1 for D (5 bases). The V and J ends lost 4 bases and 7 bases respectively, with 13 bases between them. From germline, CDR1 is DFQATT and CDR2 SNEGSKA (reference sequence). This CDR3 has 12 residues. The chain's CDR3 is CSAMGHRDEAFF. CDR3 nucleotides: TGCAGTGCTATGGGGCATCGAGATGAAGCTTTCTTT.

The CDR3 region has the DNA TGTGCCAGCAGCCCGCCGACTAGCTTCAATGAGCAGTTCTTC. This gives the protein CASSPPTSFNEQFF. The chain couples TRBV7-2 to TRBJ2-1; the match to TRBD2 covers 7 bases. The CDR3 runs 14 residues. Germline CDR1 is SGHTA and CDR2 is FQGNSA. Germline trimming cut 5 bases from V and 6 bases from J; bases unmatched to any gene: 7.

This chain joins TRBV12-3 or TRBV12-4 and TRBJ1-4; 8 positions agree with TRBD1. The CDR3 spans 15 residues. J lost 3 bases, V lost 2 bases, and 2 bases had no gene match. The CDR3 nucleotides read TGTGCCAGCAGTTTATCAGGGGGCCCTAATGAAAAACTGTTTTTT. As protein: CASSLSGGPNEKLFF.

The chain employs TRBV9 and TRBJ2-1; 14 nucleotides match TRBD2. The germline CDR1 and CDR2 sequences are SGDLS and YYNGEE. This CDR3 contains 16 residues. The trim removed 2 bases at V and 8 bases at J, leaving 6 bases unmatched. This CDR3 reads CASSVGLAGAWDEQFF. In DNA, the CDR3 is TGTGCCAGCAGCGTGGGACTAGCGGGAGCTTGGGATGAGCAGTTCTTC.

This clonotype has a handful of counts. The chain is built from TRBV7-3 and TRBJ2-5; the match to TRBD1 covers 7 bases. This CDR3 comprises 15 residues. The junction had 5 bases not matched to a gene; V was cut back by 2 bases and J by 2 bases. Per germline, CDR1 SGHTA and CDR2 FQGTGA. The CDR3 is CASSLGVQGQETQYF. CDR3 DNA: TGTGCCAGCAGCTTAGGCGTACAGGGGCAAGAGACCCAGTACTTC.

The sample holds many counts of this clonotype. The rearrangement links TRBV5-1 to TRBJ2-3; the D call may be TRBD1 or TRBD2 (5 bases each). The V and J ends lost 0 bases and 1 base respectively, with 9 bases between them. CDR3 size: 15 residues. Germline V gene lookup returns CDR1 SGHRS and CDR2 YFSETQ. For the CDR3, the DNA is TGCGCCAGCAGCTTGGCCGGGGACCGCACAGATACGCAGTATTTT. Its protein is CASSLAGDRTDTQYF.

The chain links TRBV5-4 to TRBJ2-2, with D possibly being TRBD1 or TRBD2 (5 bases each). This CDR3 is built from 15 residues. V was pared by 5 bases and J by 4 bases, with 15 bases between. CDR1 SGHNT and CDR2 YYREEE come from the germline V gene (reference sequence). This CDR3 is CASSGTRGGTGELFF. DNA of the CDR3: TGTGCCAGCAGTGGGACGAGGGGCGGCACCGGGGAGCTGTTTTTT.

V and J are TRBV6-6 and TRBJ1-2, with a possible D match to TRBD1 (5 bases). The germline V gene encodes CDR1 MNHNY and CDR2 SVGAGI (reference sequence). The germline V and J ends were trimmed by 0 bases and 2 bases, with 13 bases remaining between them. The CDR3 runs to 16 residues. Here the CDR3 DNA reads TGTGCCAGCAGTTACTCGAAAGGGGCAGAAAACTATGGCTACACCTTC. Translation gives CASSYSKGAENYGYTF.

The genes are TRBV6-5 and TRBJ1-5, with D tentatively TRBD1 (6 bases). The CDR3 sequence is 16 residues long. The ends were cut back, 5 bases at V and 2 bases at J, with 16 bases in the middle. Germline V gene data show CDR1 as MNHEY and CDR2 as SVGAGI. The CDR3 sequence is CASSTAWGAGNQPQHF. CDR3 nucleotides: TGTGCCAGCAGTACGGCGTGGGGGGCTGGCAATCAGCCCCAGCATTTT.

The sample holds one count of this clonotype. The rearrangement joins TRBV6-5 to TRBJ2-4, with D tentatively TRBD1 (6 bases). CDR1 is MNHEY, CDR2 SVGAGI, per germline. The CDR3 runs to 18 residues. V was trimmed by 4 bases and J by 5 bases, leaving 24 bases between them. CDR3 sequence: CASSFHAPQTGFENIQYF. The CDR3 region has the DNA TGTGCCAGCAGTTTCCATGCGCCTCAAACAGGGTTCGAAAACATTCAGTACTTC.

The chain is built from TRBV20-1 and TRBJ1-5; D remains unclear. Germline V lookup: CDR1 DFQATT, CDR2 SNEGSKA (reference sequence). The length of the CDR3 is 17 residues. The germline V and J ends were trimmed by 3 bases and 0 bases, with 18 bases remaining between them. The CDR3 DNA follows: TGCAGTGCTAGCCGTAAAGTCCCAGCGTTTAGCAATCAGCCCCAGCATTTT. This translates into CSASRKVPAFSNQPQHF.

CDR3: CASSLWPQGGGDYEQYF. Here the CDR3 DNA reads TGTGCCAGCAGTTTGTGGCCTCAGGGCGGGGGAGACTACGAGCAGTACTTC. The rearrangement uses TRBV27 and TRBJ2-7, with TRBD2 identical over 7 bases. Per the germline V gene, CDR1 is MNHEY and CDR2 is SMNVEV (reference sequence). This CDR3 contains 17 residues. J was trimmed by 3 bases and V by 3 bases; bases with no gene match: 14.

The chain combines TRBV7-9 with TRBJ2-1; 7 bases match TRBD2. The CDR3 spans 14 residues. Trimming at V came to 0 bases and at J to 8 bases, leaving 4 bases not matched to a gene. Per germline, CDR1 SEHNR and CDR2 FQNEAQ (reference sequence). The CDR3 loop is CASSLAGGPHEQFF. The CDR3 bases are TGTGCCAGCAGCTTAGCGGGAGGGCCCCATGAGCAGTTCTTC.

V is TRBV12-5 and J is TRBJ1-1, with D unresolved. CDR1 and CDR2 from the germline V gene are LGHNT and FRNRAP. CDR3 length equals 9 residues. V was pared by 1 base and J by 11 bases, with 2 bases between. CDR3 sequence reads: CASGLGAFF. The CDR3 coding sequence is TGTGCTAGTGGTTTGGGGGCTTTCTTT.

V and J are TRBV5-1 and TRBJ2-7; TRBD1 matches 7 bases. The CDR3 contains 14 residues. Germline V CDR1 and CDR2: SGHRS, YFSETQ. The V segment lost 4 bases and the J segment 4 bases; nucleotides outside the gene matches: 8. CDR3 region: CASSIGTVLYEQYF. In DNA, the CDR3 is TGCGCCAGCAGCATCGGGACAGTGCTGTACGAGCAGTACTTC.

This clonotype occurred a few times. The chain employs TRBV19 and TRBJ1-5; D gene uncertain. Germline CDR1 is LNHDA and CDR2 is SQIVND (reference sequence). Trimming left V 11 bases short and J 1 base short, with 24 bases between. The CDR3 sequence is 17 residues long. For the CDR3, the DNA is TGTGCCTCTAGTATACCCCCACGAGAGTACAGCAATCAGCCCCAGCATTTT. Its translation is CASSIPPREYSNQPQHF.